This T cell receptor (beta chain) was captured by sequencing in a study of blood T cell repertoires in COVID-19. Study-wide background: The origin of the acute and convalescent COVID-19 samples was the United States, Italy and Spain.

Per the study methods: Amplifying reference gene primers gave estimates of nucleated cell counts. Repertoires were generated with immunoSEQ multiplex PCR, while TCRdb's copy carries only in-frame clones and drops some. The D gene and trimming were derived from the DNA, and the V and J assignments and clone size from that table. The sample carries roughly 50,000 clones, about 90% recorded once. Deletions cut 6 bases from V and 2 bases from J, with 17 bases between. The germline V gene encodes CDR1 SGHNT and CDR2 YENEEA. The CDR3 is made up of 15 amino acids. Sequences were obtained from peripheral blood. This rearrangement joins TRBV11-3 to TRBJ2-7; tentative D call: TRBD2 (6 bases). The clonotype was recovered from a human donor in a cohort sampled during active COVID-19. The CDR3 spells CASRFAGPRPYEQYF. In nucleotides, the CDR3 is TGTGCCAGCAGATTTGCGGGACCGCGCCCCTACGAGCAGTACTTC.